Listed here is a single T cell receptor beta chain. Antigen unknown. The data are from a study of post-analysis software for immune sequencing data. Whole-study context: Recorded subtypes: relapsing-remitting, secondary progressive, progressive-relapsing; some patients unannotated.

Unique molecular identifiers were present in the TCR beta cDNA libraries. There were about 1 to 10 million T cells, and 510,000 or so cDNA molecules came from them. TCRdb reprocessed the PCR reads via MiXCR and lists one record per CDR3 protein. The sample contains about 400,000 distinct CDR3 sequences, around a third of which appear only once. Germline loops: CDR1 PRHDT, CDR2 FYEKMQ (reference sequence). V gave up 0 bases and J gave up 0 bases, with 9 bases separating them. This CDR3 has 17 residues. Study outcomes and limitations: Among four or five TRBV segments more frequent in patients than controls were TRBV5-6, TRBV5-1 and TRBV20-1. There was significantly lower normalized Chao1 diversity in multiple sclerosis patients than in controls. Those samples that were prepared in the same batch co-clustered strongly by F measure.

V usage is TRBV13 and J usage is TRBJ2-6; the D gene is possibly TRBD2 (6 bases). This TCR was recovered from a girl between 5 and 17 years old with multiple sclerosis. Sequenced sample: blood. Written as DNA, the CDR3 is TGTGCCAGCAGCTTAGGGGGACTCGGCTCTGGGGCCAACGTCCTGACTTTC. It is translated as CASSLGGLGSGANVLTF.